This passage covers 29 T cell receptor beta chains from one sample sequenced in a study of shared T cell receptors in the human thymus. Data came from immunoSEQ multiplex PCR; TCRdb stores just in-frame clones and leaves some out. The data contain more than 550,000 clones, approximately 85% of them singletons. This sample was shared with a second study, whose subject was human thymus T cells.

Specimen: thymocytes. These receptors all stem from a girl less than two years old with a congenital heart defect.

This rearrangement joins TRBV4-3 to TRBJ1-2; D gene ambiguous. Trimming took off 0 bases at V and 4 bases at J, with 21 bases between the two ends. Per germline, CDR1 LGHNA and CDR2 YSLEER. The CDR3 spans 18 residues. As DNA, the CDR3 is TGCGCCAGCAGCCAAGACACCCCGCCTTTGGGGAGGGCCTATGGCTACACCTTC. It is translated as CASSQDTPPLGRAYGYTF.

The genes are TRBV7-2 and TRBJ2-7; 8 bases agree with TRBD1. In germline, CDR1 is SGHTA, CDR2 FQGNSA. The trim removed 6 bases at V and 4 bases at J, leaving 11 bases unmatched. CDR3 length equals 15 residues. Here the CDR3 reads CASSRSQGASYEQYF. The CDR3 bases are TGTGCCAGCAGTCGCTCCCAGGGGGCTTCATACGAGCAGTACTTC.

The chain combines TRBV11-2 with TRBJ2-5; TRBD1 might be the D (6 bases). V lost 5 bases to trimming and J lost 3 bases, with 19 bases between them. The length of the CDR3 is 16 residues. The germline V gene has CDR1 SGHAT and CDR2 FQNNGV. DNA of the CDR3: TGTGCCAGCAGCACAACATTAGGACAGCGGAAAGAGACCCAGTACTTC. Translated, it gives CASSTTLGQRKETQYF.

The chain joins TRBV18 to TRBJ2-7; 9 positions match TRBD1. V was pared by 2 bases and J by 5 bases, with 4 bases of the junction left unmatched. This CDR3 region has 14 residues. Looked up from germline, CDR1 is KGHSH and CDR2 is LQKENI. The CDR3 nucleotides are TGTGCCAGCTCACCAGGACAGGGGAAGGACGAGCAGTACTTC. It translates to CASSPGQGKDEQYF.

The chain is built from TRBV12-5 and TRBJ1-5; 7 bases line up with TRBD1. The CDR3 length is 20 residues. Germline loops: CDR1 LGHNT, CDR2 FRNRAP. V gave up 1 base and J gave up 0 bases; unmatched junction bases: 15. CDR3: CASGLEQTGIVYDSNQPQHF. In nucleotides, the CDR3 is TGTGCTAGTGGTTTGGAACAGACAGGGATCGTCTATGATAGCAATCAGCCCCAGCATTTT.

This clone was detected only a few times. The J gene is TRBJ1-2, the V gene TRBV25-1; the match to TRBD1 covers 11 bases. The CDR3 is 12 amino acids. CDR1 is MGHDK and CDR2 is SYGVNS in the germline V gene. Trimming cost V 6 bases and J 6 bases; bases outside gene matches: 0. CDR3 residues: CASRDRGHGYTF. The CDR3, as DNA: TGTGCCAGCAGGGACAGGGGGCATGGCTACACCTTC.

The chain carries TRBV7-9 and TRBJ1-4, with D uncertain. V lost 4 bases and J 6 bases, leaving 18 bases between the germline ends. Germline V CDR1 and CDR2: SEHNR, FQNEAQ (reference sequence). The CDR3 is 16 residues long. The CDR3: CASSSGRARIDEKLFF. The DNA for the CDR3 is TGTGCCAGCAGCTCAGGCCGCGCCAGAATTGATGAAAAACTGTTTTTT.

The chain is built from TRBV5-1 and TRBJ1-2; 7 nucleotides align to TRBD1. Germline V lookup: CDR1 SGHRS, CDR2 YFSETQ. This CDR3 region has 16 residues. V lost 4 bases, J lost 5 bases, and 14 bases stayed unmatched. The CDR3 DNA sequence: TGCGCCAGCAGCCACACCTTGACAGGGTATGGTTATGGCTACACCTTC. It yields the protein CASSHTLTGYGYGYTF.

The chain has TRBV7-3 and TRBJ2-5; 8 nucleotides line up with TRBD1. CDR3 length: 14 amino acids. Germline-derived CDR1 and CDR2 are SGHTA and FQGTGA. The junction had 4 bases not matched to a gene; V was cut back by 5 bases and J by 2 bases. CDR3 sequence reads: CASSPDREQETQYF. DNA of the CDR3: TGTGCCAGCAGCCCGGACAGGGAGCAAGAGACCCAGTACTTC.

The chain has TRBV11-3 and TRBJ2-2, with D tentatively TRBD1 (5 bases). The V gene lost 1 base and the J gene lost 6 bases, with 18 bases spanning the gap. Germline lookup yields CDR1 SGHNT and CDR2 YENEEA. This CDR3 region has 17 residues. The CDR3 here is CASSLGARGAAPGELFF. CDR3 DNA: TGTGCCAGCAGCTTAGGGGCTCGTGGGGCAGCCCCCGGGGAGCTGTTTTTT.

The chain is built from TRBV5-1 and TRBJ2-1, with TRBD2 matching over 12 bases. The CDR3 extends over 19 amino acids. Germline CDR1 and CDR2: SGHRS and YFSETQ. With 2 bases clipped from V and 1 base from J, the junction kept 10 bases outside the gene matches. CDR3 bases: TGCGCCAGCAGCTTACGGACTAGCGGGGCGCCAGGGTCCTACAATGAGCAGTTCTTC. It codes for CASSLRTSGAPGSYNEQFF.

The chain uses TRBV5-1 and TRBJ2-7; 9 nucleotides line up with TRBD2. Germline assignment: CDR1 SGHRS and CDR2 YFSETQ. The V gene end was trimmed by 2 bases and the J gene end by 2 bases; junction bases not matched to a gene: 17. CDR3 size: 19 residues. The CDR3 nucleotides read TGCGCCAGCAGCTTCGGCCGTGGGAAAACCGGGACTAGCACCTACGAGCAGTACTTC. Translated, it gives CASSFGRGKTGTSTYEQYF.

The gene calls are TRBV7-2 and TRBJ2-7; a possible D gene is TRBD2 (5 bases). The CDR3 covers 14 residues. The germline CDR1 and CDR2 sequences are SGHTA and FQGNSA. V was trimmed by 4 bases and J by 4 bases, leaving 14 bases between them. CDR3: CASSSGVRPYEQYF. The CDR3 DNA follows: TGTGCCAGCAGCTCCGGGGTTAGGCCATACGAGCAGTACTTC. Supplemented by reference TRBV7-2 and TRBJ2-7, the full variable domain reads GAGVSQSPSNKVTEKGKDVELRCDPISGHTALYWYRQSLGQGLEFLIYFQGNSAPDKSGLPSDRFSAERTGGSVSTLTIQRTQQEDSAVYLCASSSGVRPYEQYFGPGTRLTVT.

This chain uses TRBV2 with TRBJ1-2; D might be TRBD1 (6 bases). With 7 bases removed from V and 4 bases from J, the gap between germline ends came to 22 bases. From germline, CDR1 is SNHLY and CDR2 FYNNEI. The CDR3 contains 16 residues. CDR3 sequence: CASNERRPWGPYGYTF. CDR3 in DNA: TGTGCCAGCAACGAAAGGCGACCCTGGGGGCCCTATGGCTACACCTTC.

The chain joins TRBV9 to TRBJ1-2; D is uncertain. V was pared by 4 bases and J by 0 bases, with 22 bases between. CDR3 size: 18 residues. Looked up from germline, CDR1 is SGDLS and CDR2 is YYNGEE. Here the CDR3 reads CASSPGSRFPVANYGYTF. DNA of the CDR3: TGTGCCAGCAGCCCCGGGTCCCGCTTTCCTGTAGCTAACTATGGCTACACCTTC.

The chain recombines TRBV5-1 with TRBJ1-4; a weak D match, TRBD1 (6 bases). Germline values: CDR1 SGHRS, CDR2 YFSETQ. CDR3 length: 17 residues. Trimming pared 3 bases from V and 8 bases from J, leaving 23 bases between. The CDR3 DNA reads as TGCGCCAGCAGCTACACTACCTGGCGGGGGCAGGACGAAAAACTGTTTTTT. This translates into CASSYTTWRGQDEKLFF.

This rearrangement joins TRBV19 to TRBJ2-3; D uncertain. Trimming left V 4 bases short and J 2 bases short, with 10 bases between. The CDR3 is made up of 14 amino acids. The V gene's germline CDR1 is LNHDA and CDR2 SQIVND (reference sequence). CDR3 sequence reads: CASSTHDFTDTQYF. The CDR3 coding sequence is TGTGCCAGTAGTACTCATGACTTCACAGATACGCAGTATTTT.

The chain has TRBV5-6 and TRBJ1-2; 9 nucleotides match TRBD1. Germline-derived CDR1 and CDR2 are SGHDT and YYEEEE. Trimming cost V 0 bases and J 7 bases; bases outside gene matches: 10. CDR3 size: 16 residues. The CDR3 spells CASSLADGQGTGGYTF. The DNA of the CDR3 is TGTGCCAGCAGCTTGGCGGATGGACAGGGGACTGGTGGCTACACCTTC.

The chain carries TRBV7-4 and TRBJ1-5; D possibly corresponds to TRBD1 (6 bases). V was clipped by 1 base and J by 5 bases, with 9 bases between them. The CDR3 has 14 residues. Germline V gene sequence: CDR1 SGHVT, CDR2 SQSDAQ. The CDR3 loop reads CASSLVQGHQPQHF. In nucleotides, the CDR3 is TGTGCCAGCAGCTTAGTACAGGGACATCAGCCCCAGCATTTT.

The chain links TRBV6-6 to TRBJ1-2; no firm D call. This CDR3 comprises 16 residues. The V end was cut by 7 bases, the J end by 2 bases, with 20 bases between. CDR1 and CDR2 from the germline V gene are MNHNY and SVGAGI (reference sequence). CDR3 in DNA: TGTGCCAGCACTTCACTAGATGGTCCAGCCAACTATGGCTACACCTTC. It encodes CASTSLDGPANYGYTF.

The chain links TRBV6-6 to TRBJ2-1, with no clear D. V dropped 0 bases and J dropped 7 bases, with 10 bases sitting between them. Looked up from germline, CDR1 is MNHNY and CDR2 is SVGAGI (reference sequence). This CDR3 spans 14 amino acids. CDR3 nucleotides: TGTGCCAGCAGTTACTCGTCCCTTTCTAATGAGCAGTTCTTC. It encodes CASSYSSLSNEQFF.

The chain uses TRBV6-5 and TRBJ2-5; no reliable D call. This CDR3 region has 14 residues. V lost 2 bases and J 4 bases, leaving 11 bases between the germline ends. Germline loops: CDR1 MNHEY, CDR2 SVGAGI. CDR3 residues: CASSYEAARETQYF. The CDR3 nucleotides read TGTGCCAGCAGTTACGAGGCGGCGAGAGAGACCCAGTACTTC.

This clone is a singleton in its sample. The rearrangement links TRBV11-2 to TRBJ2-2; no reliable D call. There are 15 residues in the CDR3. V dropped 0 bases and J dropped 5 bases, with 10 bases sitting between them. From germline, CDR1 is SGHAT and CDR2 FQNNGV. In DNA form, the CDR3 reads TGTGCCAGCAGCTTAGACGATCTGAGGACCGGGGAGCTGTTTTTT. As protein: CASSLDDLRTGELFF.

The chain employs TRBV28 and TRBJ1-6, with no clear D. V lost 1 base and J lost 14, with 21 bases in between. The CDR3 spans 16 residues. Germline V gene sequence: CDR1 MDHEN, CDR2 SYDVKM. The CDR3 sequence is CASSLSTDETSRTLHF. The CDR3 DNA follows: TGTGCCAGCAGTTTATCCACCGACGAGACATCCCGCACCCTCCACTTT.

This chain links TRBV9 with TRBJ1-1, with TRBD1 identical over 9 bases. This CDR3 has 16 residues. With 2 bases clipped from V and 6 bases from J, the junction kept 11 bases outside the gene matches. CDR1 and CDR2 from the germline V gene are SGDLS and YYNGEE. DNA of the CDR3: TGTGCCAGCAGCGTGGTCCGGGACAGGGTCGTAGCTGAAGCTTTCTTT. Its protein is CASSVVRDRVVAEAFF.

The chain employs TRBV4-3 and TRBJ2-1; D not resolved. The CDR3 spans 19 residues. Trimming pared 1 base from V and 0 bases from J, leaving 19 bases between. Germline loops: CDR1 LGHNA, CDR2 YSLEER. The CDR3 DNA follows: TGCGCCAGCAGCCAAGTCCAGGCTCCCTCATTTACCTCCTACAATGAGCAGTTCTTC. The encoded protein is CASSQVQAPSFTSYNEQFF.

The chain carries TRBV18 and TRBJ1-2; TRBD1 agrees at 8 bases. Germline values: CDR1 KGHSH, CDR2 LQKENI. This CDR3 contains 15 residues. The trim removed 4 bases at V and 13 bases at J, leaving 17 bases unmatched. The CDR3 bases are TGTGCCAGCTCACTAGTGAGGGACAGGAGTTTTCCACTCACCTTC. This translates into CASSLVRDRSFPLTF. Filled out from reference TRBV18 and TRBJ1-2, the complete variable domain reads NAGVMQNPRHLVRRRGQEARLRCSPMKGHSHVYWYRQLPEEGLKFMVYLQKENIIDESGMPKERFSAEFPKEGPSILRIQQVVRGDSAAYFCASSLVRDRSFPLTFGSGTRLTVV.

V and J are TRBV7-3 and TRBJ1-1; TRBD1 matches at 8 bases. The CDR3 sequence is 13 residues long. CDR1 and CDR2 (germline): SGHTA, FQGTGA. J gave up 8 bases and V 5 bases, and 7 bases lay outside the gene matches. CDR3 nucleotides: TGTGCCAGCAGCCCCGACAGGGGATGGGAAGCTTTCTTT. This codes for CASSPDRGWEAFF.

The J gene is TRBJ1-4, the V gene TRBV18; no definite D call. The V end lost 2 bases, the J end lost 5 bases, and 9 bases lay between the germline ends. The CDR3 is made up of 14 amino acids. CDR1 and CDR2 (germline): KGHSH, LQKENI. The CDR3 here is CASSPGNENEKLFF. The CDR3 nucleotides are TGTGCCAGCTCACCAGGCAACGAAAATGAAAAACTGTTTTTT.